These 9 T cell receptor beta chains came from one sample sequenced in a study of blood T cell repertoires in COVID-19. Profiled with immunoSEQ multiplex PCR; TCRdb holds only in-frame clones, not every one. The profile covers 150,000 to 200,000 clones, with approximately 83% appearing a single time and approximately 8% taken by the ten largest. The sample consisted of peripheral blood. The source of these receptors is a man aged 55-75 years with acute or convalescent COVID-19.

V and J are TRBV7-9 and TRBJ1-2, with TRBD1 matching 7 bases. CDR1 and CDR2 from the germline V gene are SEHNR and FQNEAQ (reference sequence). The CDR3 totals 13 residues. With V trimmed by 5 bases and J by 7 bases, 7 bases remained unmatched. CDR3 coding DNA: TGTGCCAGCAGCCCCGGGACAGCAAGTGGCTACACCTTC. Its translation: CASSPGTASGYTF.

V is TRBV11-2 and J is TRBJ2-7; 9 nucleotides line up with TRBD2. CDR3 length equals 15 residues. The V segment lost 5 bases and the J segment 5 bases; nucleotides outside the gene matches: 10. Germline V CDR1 and CDR2: SGHAT, FQNNGV. CDR3 DNA: TGTGCCAGCAGCATTAGCGGGAGTTTTCTCAACGAGCAGTACTTC. Its protein product is CASSISGSFLNEQYF.

The chain links TRBV9 to TRBJ2-1, with D possibly TRBD2 on 6 matching bases. V was clipped by 0 bases and J by 2 bases, with 12 bases between them. Per the germline V gene, CDR1 is SGDLS and CDR2 is YYNGEE. CDR3 length: 16 amino acids. The CDR3, as DNA: TGTGCCAGCAGCGTAGCGGGGCTAGCGACCTACAATGAGCAGTTCTTC. Amino acids: CASSVAGLATYNEQFF.

This CDR3 is CSALTGGPLEQYF. DNA for the CDR3: TGCAGCGCCCTGACAGGGGGCCCTCTCGAGCAGTACTTC. V gene TRBV29-1 combines with J gene TRBJ2-7, with 10 nucleotides matching TRBD1. With 7 bases clipped from V and 6 bases from J, the junction kept 9 bases outside the gene matches. Germline-derived CDR1 and CDR2 are SQVTM and ANQGSEA. This CDR3 is built from 13 residues.

V usage is TRBV3-1 (or the pseudogene TRBV3-2) and J usage is TRBJ2-7, with 13 bases aligning to TRBD2. The germline V gene encodes CDR1 LGHDT and CDR2 YNNKEL (reference sequence). J was trimmed by 2 bases and V by 1 base; bases with no gene match: 2. This CDR3 comprises 16 residues. CDR3 amino acids: CASSQGLAGGAYEQYF. In nucleotides, the CDR3 is TGTGCCAGCAGCCAAGGACTAGCGGGAGGCGCCTACGAGCAGTACTTC.

This chain joins TRBV28 and TRBJ1-2; possibly TRBD1 for D (5 bases). Germline V lookup: CDR1 MDHEN, CDR2 SYDVKM. Trimming cost V 4 bases and J 7 bases, with 13 bases left between them. CDR3 length equals 13 residues. CDR3 bases: TGTGCCAGCAGTTCCGACCCAAGGGGTGGCTACACCTTC. As protein: CASSSDPRGGYTF.

The chain recombines TRBV19 with TRBJ1-1, with a weak D call TRBD1 (6 bases). The CDR3 contains 18 residues. Germline CDR1 is LNHDA and CDR2 is SQIVND (reference sequence). Trimming left V 4 bases short and J 4 bases short, with 25 bases between. The CDR3 coding sequence is TGTGCCAGTAGTACGGGGGGGAAGACCTCAGCGACAGGCACTGAAGCTTTCTTT. This encodes CASSTGGKTSATGTEAFF.

The chain combines TRBV27 with TRBJ1-1, with D possibly TRBD1 on 6 matching bases. This CDR3 has 14 amino acids. Trimming cost V 5 bases and J 5 bases, with 15 bases left between them. Germline CDR1 is MNHEY and CDR2 is SMNVEV (reference sequence). CDR3 sequence reads: CASSRTGWETEAFF. In DNA form, the CDR3 reads TGTGCCAGCAGTCGCACAGGGTGGGAAACTGAAGCTTTCTTT.

This clone appeared a single time. The chain carries TRBV28 and TRBJ1-2; D is unclear. CDR1 is MDHEN and CDR2 is SYDVKM in the germline V gene. V was cut by 2 bases and J by 4 bases, with 8 bases left in between. The CDR3 is 13 amino acids. DNA for the CDR3: TGTGCCAGCAGTTTAGACACATTCTATGGCTACACCTTC. Amino acids: CASSLDTFYGYTF.